This TCR beta chain was profiled in a study of chemoradiotherapy in HPV16-positive cancers (dated by TCRdb to the early 2020s). With respect to the entire study: Functional T-cell assays on cells from two HPV16-positive patients defined candidate HPV-specific T-cell clones and common TCR motifs. The study asked whether T-cell immunity to the HPV oncoproteins E6 and E7 changes during chemoradiotherapy and whether this immunity affects survival. The candidate HPV-specific TCRs and motifs were then tracked in TCR repertoires from over 85 patients with HPV-related cancers.

Library prep was done by the immunoSEQ multiplex PCR assay. In TCRdb, the immuneACCESS table is reduced to in-frame sequences with V and J assigned. These tables do not hold every clone; where another copy was compared, an unresolved V gene accounts for under half, and the others remain unexplained. For this sample there are 1,500 to 2,000 clones; over 80% appear just once. The ten largest clones represent under 6.5% of the sample. Overall study outcomes, separate from this receptor: The functional definition of HPV-specific T cells came from only two HPV16-positive patients, and the survival association was reported for HPV16-positive patients. Improved recurrence-free survival in HPV16-positive patients was associated with expansion of HPV-responsive T cells during chemoradiotherapy. Expansion of candidate HPV-specific clones and E7-related TCR motifs was observed in the tumor microenvironment during treatment, whereas no such expansion was observed for non-HPV-specific T cells.

Taken from the germline V gene, the CDR1 and CDR2 loops are LGHNA and YNFKEQ. The CDR3 goes from the cysteine to the phenylalanine over 18 residues. Only the CDR3 part of the read is kept: 54 bases, read in frame from the first base. At the junction V is shortened by 1 base and J by 0 bases; bases outside the gene matches: 6. This clone has just one count. Its cognate antigen has yet to be identified. Per-base quality was not reported, and no clone a single base away is much larger than it. Repertoires were sampled multiple times during chemoradiotherapy, which allowed clonal expansion in the tumor microenvironment to be followed.

The source material was tumor tissue, sampled from a patient who underwent chemoradiotherapy. The chain is encoded by TRBV4-2 joined to TRBJ2-2; a stretch of 9 junction bases matches TRBD2. The receptor's source is a human donor with HPV-associated anogenital cancer. The nucleotide sequence is given as TGTGCCAGCAGCCAAGCGACGACTAGCGGAGCGAACACCGGGGAGCTGTTTTTT. It specifies CASSQATTSGANTGELFF.